The rows below give T cell receptor beta chains drawn from one sample of a study of blood T cell repertoires in COVID-19. Only in-frame clones appear in the TCRdb table, and some are missing; sequencing was by immunoSEQ multiplex PCR. Here the sample spans under 65,000 clones, 70% to 90% being singletons. The sequenced sample was peripheral blood. These receptors all stem from a human donor in a cohort sampled during active COVID-19. Both conserved end residues are part of each CDR3. D genes are given only for firm matches. Where a row states a size, it is once, few, many or the class of an expanded clone; other rows omit it.

CDR3 protein	CDR3 DNA	clone size	V gene	J gene	D gene
CASSLGVRGDNSPLHF	TGTGCCAGCAGCTTAGGTGTCAGGGGGGATAATTCACCCCTCCACTTT	NA	TRBV11-2	TRBJ1-6	TRBD1
CASSATPIGGSNQPQHF	TGTGCCAGCAGTGCTACCCCCATTGGCGGAAGCAATCAGCCCCAGCATTTT	NA	TRBV28	TRBJ1-5	NA
CASSDQADRANTGELFF	TGCGCCAGCAGTGACCAGGCGGACAGGGCGAACACCGGGGAGCTGTTTTTT	NA	TRBV23-1	TRBJ2-2	TRBD1
CASRRTGYSNQPQHF	TGTGCCAGCAGACGGACAGGTTATAGCAATCAGCCCCAGCATTTT	NA	TRBV6-5	TRBJ1-5	TRBD1
CASSHSGQGYGYTF	TGTGCCAGCAGCCACTCGGGACAGGGCTATGGCTACACCTTC	NA	TRBV14	TRBJ1-2	TRBD1
CASSVQGLGGYTF	TGTGCCAGCAGCGTACAGGGGCTTGGTGGCTACACCTTC	NA	TRBV7-3	TRBJ1-2	TRBD1
CASSFSSSYEQYF	TGTGCCAGCAGCTTTTCGAGCTCCTACGAGCAGTACTTC	NA	TRBV5-6	TRBJ2-7	NA
CASSQFGDSMNTEAFF	TGTGCCAGCAGCCAATTTGGGGACAGCATGAACACTGAAGCTTTCTTT	few	TRBV16	TRBJ1-1	TRBD1
CASSLSGRDTQYF	TGTGCCAGCAGTTTATCTGGCAGGGATACGCAGTATTTT	NA	TRBV28	TRBJ2-3	NA
CASSYRTGGYGELFF	TGTGCCAGCAGTTACCGGACAGGGGGTTACGGGGAGCTGTTTTTT	NA	TRBV6-5	TRBJ2-2	TRBD1
CASSTTGRTVVGQFF	TGTGCCAGTAGTACTACAGGTAGAACGGTGGTGGGGCAGTTCTTC	NA	TRBV19	TRBJ2-1	NA
CASSRGSSAGNQPQHF	TGTGCCAGCAGCCGCGGATCCTCCGCGGGCAATCAGCCCCAGCATTTT	NA	TRBV7-2	TRBJ1-5	NA
CASSNGLAGWEQYF	TGTGCCAGCAGCAACGGACTAGCGGGGTGGGAGCAGTACTTC	NA	TRBV21-1	TRBJ2-7	NA
CASSYARSGRGNEQFF	TGTGCCAGCAGTTACGCACGTAGCGGGAGGGGCAATGAGCAGTTCTTC	once	TRBV6-5	TRBJ2-1	TRBD2
CASGGGITSGGTQYF	TGTGCCAGTGGTGGCGGGATTACCTCCGGTGGGACCCAGTACTTC	NA	TRBV7-9	TRBJ2-5	NA
CASDPRQGINEKLFF	TGTGCCAGCGACCCGCGGCAGGGAATTAATGAAAAACTGTTTTTT	once	TRBV6-5	TRBJ1-4	NA
CASSEGQAYEQYF	TGTGCCAGCAGCGAGGGACAGGCCTACGAGCAGTACTTC	NA	TRBV21-1	TRBJ2-7	NA
CASSTGTGGSYGYTF	TGTGCCAGCAGTACCGGGACAGGAGGCTCCTATGGCTACACCTTC	NA	TRBV6-5	TRBJ1-2	TRBD1
CATSRGAGGPSYTQYF	TGTGCCACCAGCAGAGGTGCGGGGGGGCCTTCATATACGCAGTATTTT	NA	TRBV15	TRBJ2-3	TRBD2
CASNSLVQPQHF	TGTGCCAGTAACTCGCTTGTCCAGCCCCAGCATTTT	NA	TRBV19	TRBJ1-5	NA
CASAGVYGYTF	TGTGCCAGCGCCGGGGTTTATGGCTACACCTTC	once	TRBV7-2	TRBJ1-2	NA
CASSQGIKEKLFF	TGTGCCAGCAGTCAGGGGATAAAGGAAAAACTGTTTTTT	NA	TRBV27	TRBJ1-4	NA
CASSLWALNEQFF	TGTGCCAGCAGCTTATGGGCCCTGAATGAGCAGTTCTTC	NA	TRBV7-3	TRBJ2-1	NA
CASSDLGDTEAFF	TGTGCCAGCAGTGACCTTGGAGACACTGAAGCTTTCTTT	NA	TRBV6-4	TRBJ1-1	NA
CASRDIAGGNEQFF	TGTGCCAGTAGGGACATAGCGGGAGGCAATGAGCAGTTCTTC	NA	TRBV19	TRBJ2-1	TRBD2
CASSLETVNYGYTF	TGTGCCAGCAGCTTAGAGACAGTCAACTATGGCTACACCTTC	once	TRBV7-2	TRBJ1-2	NA
CASSLGLNEQYF	TGTGCCAGCAGCTTAGGGCTTAACGAGCAGTACTTC	NA	TRBV7-2	TRBJ2-7	NA
CASTTGNLYGYTF	TGTGCCAGTACGACAGGGAACCTCTATGGCTACACCTTC	NA	TRBV19	TRBJ1-2	TRBD1
CASSQRTGVTDTQYF	TGTGCCAGCAGCCAACGGACAGGGGTGACAGATACGCAGTATTTT	NA	TRBV7-2	TRBJ2-3	TRBD1
CSTRQRPNTEAFF	TGCAGCACCCGACAGCGACCAAACACTGAAGCTTTCTTT	once	TRBV29-1	TRBJ1-1	NA
CASSSTGRINSPLHF	TGCGCCAGCAGCTCGACAGGGAGAATCAACTCACCCCTCCACTTT	NA	TRBV5-1	TRBJ1-6	TRBD1
CSASYGRDQPQHF	TGCAGTGCTAGTTACGGCAGGGATCAGCCCCAGCATTTT	NA	TRBV20-1	TRBJ1-5	NA
CATSVIGSGEDNQPQHF	TGTGCCACCAGCGTGATAGGGTCGGGGGAAGACAATCAGCCCCAGCATTTT	NA	TRBV24-1	TRBJ1-5	NA
CASSHGQGAGGYTF	TGTGCCAGCAGCCATGGACAGGGGGCCGGTGGCTACACCTTC	NA	TRBV7-9	TRBJ1-2	TRBD1
CATSRDIDSNTEAFF	TGTGCCACCAGCAGAGATATCGACTCGAACACTGAAGCTTTCTTT	NA	TRBV15	TRBJ1-1	NA
CASSMGTGTSGMNEQFF	TGTGCCAGCAGCATGGGAACCGGGACTAGCGGGATGAATGAGCAGTTCTTC	NA	TRBV4-2	TRBJ2-1	TRBD2
CATSDHPTSGSYEQFF	TGTGCCACCAGTGACCATCCTACTAGCGGGAGCTATGAGCAGTTCTTC	NA	TRBV24-1	TRBJ2-1	TRBD2
CASKGGTPGVQPQHF	TGTGCCAGTAAGGGGGGGACCCCAGGGGTTCAGCCCCAGCATTTT	NA	TRBV19	TRBJ1-5	NA
CASSQRSRAINTEAFF	TGCGCCAGCAGTCAACGAAGCAGGGCAATCAACACTGAAGCTTTCTTT	NA	TRBV23-1	TRBJ1-1	NA
CASSAKSGQVNSPLHF	TGTGCCAGCAGCGCCAAGTCGGGACAGGTGAATTCACCCCTCCACTTT	NA	TRBV9	TRBJ1-6	TRBD1
CASSPGGIQETQYF	TGTGCCAGCAGCCCCGGGGGTATCCAAGAGACCCAGTACTTC	NA	TRBV7-2	TRBJ2-5	NA
CASSVNYGGTDTQYF	TGTGCCAGCAGCGTAAATTACGGGGGCACAGATACGCAGTATTTT	NA	TRBV9	TRBJ2-3	NA
CASSSAGSGANVLTF	TGTGCCAGCAGCTCCGCAGGGTCTGGGGCCAACGTCCTGACTTTC	NA	TRBV6-2/TRBV6-3	TRBJ2-6	NA
CASSSTGPNQPQHF	TGTGCCAGCAGTTCGACAGGACCTAATCAGCCCCAGCATTTT	few	TRBV2	TRBJ1-5	NA
CASSVEAGGRTDTQYF	TGTGCCAGCAGCGTAGAGGCGGGGGGGAGGACAGATACGCAGTATTTT	NA	TRBV9	TRBJ2-3	TRBD2